This T cell receptor (beta chain) was found in a study of shared clonotypes between healthy human individuals. Study results and limitations: A few donors showed sharing of approximately 5% of naive CD4 clonotypes.

Some clones are missing from TCRdb's copy, which holds only in-frame ones; the method was immunoSEQ multiplex PCR. Of about 1.1 million clones in the sample, about 84% were seen once. This clone was seen more than once but under ten times. Its matching antigen is unknown. Sequencing was done on a sample of memory CD4+ T cells from PBMCs. Subset noted: CD45RA-negative fraction. The clonotype comes from a man aged 18 to 35 in good health. Some clones in this sample may be carry-over from other donors' samples.

CDR3 DNA sequence: TGTGCCAGCCCTCCTCCCTCTAGTGGGGTCCACGAGCAGTACTTC. It specifies CASPPPSSGVHEQYF. The chain couples TRBV28 to TRBJ2-7, with D unclear. Trimming pared 8 bases from V and 5 bases from J, leaving 22 bases between. The CDR3 spans 15 residues. From germline, CDR1 is MDHEN and CDR2 SYDVKM. Together with reference TRBV28 and TRBJ2-7, the CDR3 gives the full variable domain: DVKVTQSSRYLVKRTGEKVFLECVQDMDHENMFWYRQDPGLGLRLIYFSYDVKMKEKGDIPEGYSVSREKKERFSLILESASTNQTSMYLCASPPPSSGVHEQYFGPGTRLTVT.